These T cell receptor beta chains were read from a single sample in a study of blood T cell repertoires in COVID-19. Method: immunoSEQ multiplex PCR; TCRdb's copy keeps in-frame clones and lacks some. This repertoire shows more than 250,000 clones, roughly 85% found once; its top ten account for roughly 4.6%. Sample: peripheral blood. The receptors were sampled from a man aged 45 to 65 with active or convalescent COVID-19. Each CDR3 is given with its conserved first and last residue. A D gene is named only where the DNA matches it firmly. Where a row states a size, it is once, few, many or the class of an expanded clone; other rows omit it.

size: NA; V: TRBV6-1; D: NA; J: TRBJ1-5; CDR3: CASSEGRDLSNQPQHF; DNA: TGTGCCAGCAGTGAAGGGAGGGACTTGAGCAATCAGCCCCAGCATTTT
size: NA; V: TRBV6-5; D: NA; J: TRBJ1-3; CDR3: CASRGQPGNTIYF; DNA: TGTGCCAGCAGGGGGCAGCCTGGAAACACCATATATTTT
size: NA; V: TRBV4-1; D: TRBD1; J: TRBJ2-5; CDR3: CASSLRDREETQYF; DNA: TGCGCCAGCAGCCTCCGGGACAGGGAAGAGACCCAGTACTTC
size: NA; V: TRBV7-8; D: TRBD1; J: TRBJ1-1; CDR3: CASSLGTGSTEAFF; DNA: TGTGCCAGCAGCTTAGGGACAGGGAGCACTGAAGCTTTCTTT
size: NA; V: TRBV5-6; D: TRBD1; J: TRBJ2-7; CDR3: CASSFLTGTAAYEQYF; DNA: TGTGCCAGCAGCTTTCTCACTGGGACAGCAGCCTACGAGCAGTACTTC
size: NA; V: TRBV19; D: TRBD2; J: TRBJ2-1; CDR3: CASSATTSGTYNSYNEQFF; DNA: TGTGCCAGTAGTGCAACAACTAGCGGGACCTATAATTCCTACAATGAGCAGTTCTTC
size: NA; V: TRBV5-1; D: NA; J: TRBJ1-1; CDR3: CASSPTPGSKKAFF; DNA: TGCGCCAGCAGCCCGACCCCAGGGTCAAAGAAAGCTTTCTTT
size: NA; V: TRBV10-3; D: TRBD1; J: TRBJ1-4; CDR3: CAISVSGTGSREKLFF; DNA: TGTGCCATCAGTGTATCCGGGACAGGGTCGCGAGAAAAACTGTTTTTT
size: NA; V: TRBV28; D: TRBD1; J: TRBJ1-5; CDR3: CASTNMGTGNTRNQPQHF; DNA: TGTGCCAGCACCAACATGGGGACAGGTAACACCCGCAATCAGCCCCAGCATTTT
size: NA; V: TRBV3-1/TRBV3-2; D: NA; J: TRBJ2-2; CDR3: CASSHRSRELFF; DNA: TGTGCCAGCAGCCACCGGAGCAGGGAGCTGTTTTTT
size: NA; V: TRBV2; D: NA; J: TRBJ2-4; CDR3: CASSESNIQYF; DNA: TGTGCCAGCAGTGAAAGCAACATTCAGTACTTC
size: once; V: TRBV12-3/TRBV12-4; D: NA; J: TRBJ2-1; CDR3: CASSPNYNEQFF; DNA: TGTGCCAGCAGTCCTAACTACAATGAGCAGTTCTTC
size: NA; V: TRBV4-2; D: NA; J: TRBJ2-1; CDR3: CASSQVRGGTDRSYNEQFF; DNA: TGTGCCAGCAGCCAAGTTAGAGGCGGGACGGATCGCTCCTACAATGAGCAGTTCTTC
size: NA; V: TRBV3-1/TRBV3-2; D: NA; J: TRBJ2-6; CDR3: CASGRRLDPFSGANVLTF; DNA: TGTGCCAGCGGAAGAAGACTCGATCCCTTCTCTGGGGCCAACGTCCTGACTTTC
size: NA; V: TRBV28; D: TRBD1; J: TRBJ2-1; CDR3: CASSPPTGASREQFF; DNA: TGTGCCAGCAGCCCCCCGACAGGGGCATCACGGGAGCAGTTCTTC
size: NA; V: TRBV6-2/TRBV6-3; D: NA; J: TRBJ1-2; CDR3: CASSLAGTNYGYTF; DNA: TGTGCCAGCAGTTTAGCGGGTACTAACTATGGCTACACCTTC
size: few; V: TRBV19; D: NA; J: TRBJ2-1; CDR3: CASSRKLYNEQFF; DNA: TGTGCCAGTAGCCGCAAACTTTACAATGAGCAGTTCTTC
size: NA; V: TRBV7-2; D: NA; J: TRBJ1-2; CDR3: CASSPQGGDYGYTF; DNA: TGTGCCAGCAGCCCTCAGGGAGGGGACTATGGCTACACCTTC
size: once; V: TRBV5-4; D: NA; J: TRBJ1-1; CDR3: CASSPQGRGTGAMNTEAFF; DNA: TGTGCCAGCAGCCCACAAGGGAGGGGAACAGGAGCTATGAACACTGAAGCTTTCTTT
size: NA; V: TRBV3-1/TRBV3-2; D: NA; J: TRBJ2-7; CDR3: CASSYGPGEQYF; DNA: TGTGCCAGCAGCTACGGACCGGGGGAGCAGTACTTC
size: once; V: TRBV30; D: NA; J: TRBJ1-4; CDR3: CAWSVKLGNLEKLFF; DNA: TGTGCCTGGAGTGTAAAGCTGGGCAATCTCGAAAAACTGTTTTTT
size: NA; V: TRBV7-7; D: TRBD2; J: TRBJ2-7; CDR3: CASSSPSGSGRKIVYEQYF; DNA: TGTGCCAGCAGCTCCCCGTCGGGTAGCGGGAGGAAGATAGTCTACGAGCAGTACTTC
size: NA; V: TRBV29-1; D: NA; J: TRBJ2-3; CDR3: CSVSPRSSTDTQYF; DNA: TGCAGCGTTAGTCCGCGGAGTAGCACAGATACGCAGTATTTT
size: NA; V: TRBV21-1; D: NA; J: TRBJ2-3; CDR3: CAGEAEREADTQYF; DNA: TGTGCCGGGGAGGCCGAGCGGGAGGCAGATACGCAGTATTTT